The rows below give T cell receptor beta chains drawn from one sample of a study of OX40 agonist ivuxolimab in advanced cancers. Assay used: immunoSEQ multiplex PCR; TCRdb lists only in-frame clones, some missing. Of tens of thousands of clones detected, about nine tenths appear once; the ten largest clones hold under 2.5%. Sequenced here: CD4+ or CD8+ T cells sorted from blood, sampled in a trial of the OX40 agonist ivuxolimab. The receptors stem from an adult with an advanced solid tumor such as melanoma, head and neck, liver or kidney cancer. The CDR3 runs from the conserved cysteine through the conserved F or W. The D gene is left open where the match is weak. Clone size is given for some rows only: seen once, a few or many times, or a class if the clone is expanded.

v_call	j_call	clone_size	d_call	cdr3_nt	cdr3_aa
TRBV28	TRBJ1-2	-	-	TGTGCCAGCAGTTCGGACGGCTTAGGTAACTATGGCTACACCTTC	CASSSDGLGNYGYTF
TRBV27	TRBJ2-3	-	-	TGTGCCAGCAGTCTAAGCGCTGGCACAGATACGCAGTATTTT	CASSLSAGTDTQYF
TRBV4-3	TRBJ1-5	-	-	TGCGCCAGCAGCCGGGACACAGGGTACGATCAGCCCCAGCATTTT	CASSRDTGYDQPQHF
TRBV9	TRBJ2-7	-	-	TGTGCCAGCAGTCCCGGGCGAGGGGCCTTGTCCTACGAGCAGTACTTC	CASSPGRGALSYEQYF
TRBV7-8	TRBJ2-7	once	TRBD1	TGTGCCAGCAGCTTAGTTCTCGCAGGGGGCGCCCGGGGCGAGCAGTACTTC	CASSLVLAGGARGEQYF
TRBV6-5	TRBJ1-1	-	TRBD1	TGTGCCAGCAGTTACGACAGGGGGCCCGTGGCTGAAGCTTTCTTT	CASSYDRGPVAEAFF
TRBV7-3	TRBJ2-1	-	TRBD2	TGTGCCAGCAGCTTAGGGACTAGCGGGAGTGAGGAGCAGTTCTTC	CASSLGTSGSEEQFF
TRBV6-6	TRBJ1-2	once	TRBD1	TGTGCCAGCAGTTACTACAGGGGATATGGCTACACCTTC	CASSYYRGYGYTF
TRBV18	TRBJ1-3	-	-	TGTGCCAGCTCACCAAAGGCGGCAGGGAATGGAAACACCATATATTTT	CASSPKAAGNGNTIYF
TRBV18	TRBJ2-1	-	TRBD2	TGTGCCAGCTCACCACCGGAGCGGGAGATCGGCAATGAGCAGTTCTTC	CASSPPEREIGNEQFF
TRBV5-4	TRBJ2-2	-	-	TGTGCCAGCGGAACCGGGCAGGCAAAGGCGAGCACCGGGGAGCTGTTTTTT	CASGTGQAKASTGELFF
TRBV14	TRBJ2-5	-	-	TGTGCCAGCAGCCCTCCCTGGGGAGAGACCCAGTACTTC	CASSPPWGETQYF
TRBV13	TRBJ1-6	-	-	TGTGCCAGCAGCATAAACCGGGGGGAGGGATCACCCCTCCACTTT	CASSINRGEGSPLHF
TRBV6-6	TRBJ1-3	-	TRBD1	TGTGCCAGCAGTAGACAGGGGCTAGGTGGAAACACCATATATTTT	CASSRQGLGGNTIYF
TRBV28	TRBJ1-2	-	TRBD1	TGTGCCAGCAGCTATACAGGGGGGAACTATGGCTACACCTTC	CASSYTGGNYGYTF
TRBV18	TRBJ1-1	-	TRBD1	TGTGCCAGCTCACCAGTGACAGGGGCTGAAGCTTTCTTT	CASSPVTGAEAFF
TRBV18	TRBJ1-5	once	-	TGTGCCAGCTCACCAAGGGCAGGGGAAGGGAGCAATCAGCCCCAGCATTTT	CASSPRAGEGSNQPQHF
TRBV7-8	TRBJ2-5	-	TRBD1	TGTGCCAGCAGCCATGGGACAGGGTTTCGCCAAGAGACCCAGTACTTC	CASSHGTGFRQETQYF
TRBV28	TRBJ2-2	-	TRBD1	TGTGCCAGCAGTTGGGAACAGGGGCGAACCGGGGAGCTGTTTTTT	CASSWEQGRTGELFF
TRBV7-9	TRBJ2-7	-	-	TGTGCCAGCAGCTTTACGGCCGAGCAGTACTTC	CASSFTAEQYF
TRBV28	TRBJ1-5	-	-	TGTGCCAGCAGCACAGATCAGCCCCAGCATTTT	CASSTDQPQHF
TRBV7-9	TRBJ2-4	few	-	TGTGCCAGCAGCCTGGGGGTACAGGGTGGAAACATTCAGTACTTC	CASSLGVQGGNIQYF
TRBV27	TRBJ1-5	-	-	TGTGCCAGCAGTTTATCCGGGAATAGCAATCAGCCCCAGCATTTT	CASSLSGNSNQPQHF
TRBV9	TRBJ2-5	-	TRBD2	TGTGCCAGCAGCGTAGGACTAGCGGGGGAGGAGACCCAGTACTTC	CASSVGLAGEETQYF
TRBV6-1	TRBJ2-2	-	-	TGTGCCAGCACTACCCGGTTGTGGGCCGGGGAGCTGTTTTTT	CASTTRLWAGELFF
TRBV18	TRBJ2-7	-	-	TGTGCCAGCTCACCTGTGGGGAAACCCTACGAGCAGTACTTC	CASSPVGKPYEQYF
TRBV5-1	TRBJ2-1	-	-	TGCGCCAGCAGCTTGGCCGAAAAGGGGATGAATGAGCAGTTCTTC	CASSLAEKGMNEQFF
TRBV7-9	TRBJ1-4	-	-	TGTGCCAGCAGCTTAGCGGTTACAGGGCCGGGCAGGGGAAAACTGTTTTTT	CASSLAVTGPGRGKLFF
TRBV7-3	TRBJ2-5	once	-	TGTGCCAGCAGCTTCTACGGGTCCCAAGAGACCCAGTACTTC	CASSFYGSQETQYF
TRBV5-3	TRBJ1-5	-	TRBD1	TGTGCCAGAAGCTCGGGACAGGGGGCCGAGCAGCCCCAGCATTTT	CARSSGQGAEQPQHF
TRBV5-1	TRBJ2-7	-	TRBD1	TGCGCCAGCAGCCTGAACCGACAGGGGGGTTACGACGAGCAGTACTTC	CASSLNRQGGYDEQYF
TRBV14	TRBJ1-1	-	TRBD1	TGTGCCAGCAGCCCGGGACAGTTTAACACTGAAGCTTTCTTT	CASSPGQFNTEAFF
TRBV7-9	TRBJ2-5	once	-	TGTGCCAACAGGGATGGAGAGACCCAGTACTTC	CANRDGETQYF
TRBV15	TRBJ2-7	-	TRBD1	TGTGCCACCAGCAGAGATTTGGGACAGGGAGGCGAGCAGTACTTC	CATSRDLGQGGEQYF
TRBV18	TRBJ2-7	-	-	TGTGCCAGCTCACCACCAGGCAGGGGTAAGGCGGGGGCCTACGAGCAGTACTTC	CASSPPGRGKAGAYEQYF
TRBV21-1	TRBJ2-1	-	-	-	CASSKWGLGAEIYNEQFF
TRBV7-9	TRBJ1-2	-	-	TGTGCCAGCAGCCAGGGTTATGGCTACACCTTC	CASSQGYGYTF
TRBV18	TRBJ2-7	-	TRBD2	TGTGCCAGCTCACCTCCAATAGCGGGAGGCTCCAACGAGCAGTACTTC	CASSPPIAGGSNEQYF
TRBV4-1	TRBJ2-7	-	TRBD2	TGCGCCAGCAGCCAAGTAGGTCGGGGGGAGTACGAGCAGTACTTC	CASSQVGRGEYEQYF
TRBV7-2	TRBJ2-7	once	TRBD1	TGTGCCAGCAGCTTAGATCGACAGGGAAATGGCGAGCAGTACTTC	CASSLDRQGNGEQYF
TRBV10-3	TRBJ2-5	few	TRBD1	TGTGCCATCAGTGACGGACAGGGGACTGTCCGGGAGACCCAGTACTTC	CAISDGQGTVRETQYF